This entry lists 5 T cell receptor beta chains sequenced from one sample in a study of control samples from healthy donors and cancer patients. Generated by immunoSEQ multiplex PCR, the TCRdb table keeps only in-frame clones and is missing some. The sample has under 200,000 clones; 91% are singletons. Sequencing was done on a sample of blood. These receptors were taken from a woman aged 30 to 39 in good health.

The chain couples TRBV18 to TRBJ2-7, with D uncertain. The V and J ends lost 6 bases and 2 bases respectively, with 8 bases between them. Germline assignment: CDR1 KGHSH and CDR2 LQKENI. The CDR3 is 12 residues long. Written as DNA, the CDR3 is TGTGCCAGCTCCCCTACAACCTACGAGCAGTACTTC. As protein: CASSPTTYEQYF.

The chain uses TRBV27 and TRBJ1-6, with 9 bases aligning to TRBD1. This CDR3 has 15 amino acids. Losses at the gene ends were 2 bases for V and 5 bases for J; bases not matched to a gene: 1. Germline CDR1 and CDR2: MNHEY and SMNVEV (reference sequence). The CDR3 DNA sequence: TGTGCCAGCAGTTTAAGGGACAGGGATAATTCACCCCTCCACTTT. Residues: CASSLRDRDNSPLHF.

The J gene is TRBJ1-2, the V gene TRBV7-3, with D possibly matching TRBD1 (5 bases). The V gene's germline CDR1 is SGHTA and CDR2 FQGTGA. This CDR3 region has 13 residues. Trimming removed 3 bases at V and 4 bases at J, with 9 bases between. The CDR3 loop reads CASSFPGLYGYTF. For the CDR3, the DNA is TGTGCCAGCAGCTTCCCAGGGCTCTATGGCTACACCTTC.

The rearrangement joins TRBV28 to TRBJ2-3; 12 nucleotides match TRBD2. With 8 bases clipped from V and 4 bases from J, the junction kept 7 bases outside the gene matches. The CDR3 loop spans 15 amino acids. Germline CDR1 is MDHEN and CDR2 is SYDVKM. The CDR3 sequence: CASPPSGRASDTQYF. In DNA form, the CDR3 reads TGTGCCAGCCCCCCTAGCGGGAGGGCCTCAGATACGCAGTATTTT.

This clone was seen a single time. The rearrangement joins TRBV6-5 to TRBJ1-1; 10 bases align to TRBD1. V shed 6 bases, J shed 4 bases, and the junction held 8 bases outside the gene matches. Germline CDR1 reads MNHEY; CDR2 reads SVGAGI. CDR3 length equals 15 residues. DNA of the CDR3: TGTGCCAGCAGGTACACTGGACAGGGGGGCACTGAAGCTTTCTTT. It yields the protein CASRYTGQGGTEAFF.